This T cell receptor beta chain emerged from a study of blood T cell repertoires in COVID-19. The CDR3 covers 15 residues. Germline V gene sequence: CDR1 LGHDT, CDR2 YNNKEL (reference sequence). Trimming removed 0 bases at V and 8 bases at J, with 14 bases between. Measured with immunoSEQ multiplex PCR; TCRdb has only the in-frame clones, and not every one. Of around 270,000 clones in the sample, around 84% were seen once. The clonotype comes from a woman in her fifties or sixties with COVID-19, enrolled during active disease. The V gene is TRBV3-1 (or the pseudogene TRBV3-2), the J gene TRBJ1-3, with no clear D. The sequencing sample was made of peripheral blood. The CDR3 DNA reads as TGTGCCAGCAGCCAAGATTTCGCCCCGAGGGACACCATATATTTT. Amino acids: CASSQDFAPRDTIYF.